This is a list of T cell receptor beta chains from one sample in a study of T cell changes during pregnancy in multiple sclerosis. The assay was immunoSEQ multiplex PCR, and TCRdb's table has in-frame clones only and misses some. The profile shows approximately 100,000 clones, about 90% of them singletons. Sequences were derived from peripheral blood, sampled before pregnancy. These receptors originate from a female donor with multiple sclerosis, enrolled in a pregnancy study. The CDR3 runs from the conserved cysteine through the conserved F or W. A D gene is named only where the DNA matches it firmly. A clone size is listed for some rows: how often the clone was seen (once, few, many), or a class if it is expanded.

clone_size: -; j_call: TRBJ1-1; d_call: -; v_call: TRBV18; cdr3_aa: CASSRDTLSMNTEAFF; cdr3_nt: TGTGCCAGCTCACGGGACACTCTATCCATGAACACTGAAGCTTTCTTT
clone_size: medium-sized; j_call: TRBJ2-3; d_call: TRBD2; v_call: TRBV6-1; cdr3_aa: CASSELAGGPDTQYF; cdr3_nt: TGTGCCAGCAGTGAACTAGCGGGGGGGCCAGATACGCAGTATTTT
clone_size: -; j_call: TRBJ1-2; d_call: TRBD1; v_call: TRBV11-3; cdr3_aa: CASSLDSGQGKVGYTF; cdr3_nt: TGTGCCAGCAGCTTAGATAGCGGACAGGGAAAGGTTGGCTACACCTTC
clone_size: -; j_call: TRBJ2-7; d_call: -; v_call: TRBV5-1; cdr3_aa: CASSLVQMGDQYF; cdr3_nt: TGCGCCAGCAGCTTGGTACAGATGGGAGATCAGTACTTC
clone_size: -; j_call: TRBJ1-4; d_call: -; v_call: TRBV9; cdr3_aa: CASSPQVGGGEKLFF; cdr3_nt: TGTGCCAGCAGCCCCCAAGTGGGGGGAGGTGAAAAACTGTTTTTT
clone_size: -; j_call: TRBJ1-3; d_call: -; v_call: TRBV19; cdr3_aa: CASSIGSSGNTIYF; cdr3_nt: TGTGCCAGTAGTATCGGGAGCTCTGGAAACACCATATATTTT
clone_size: few; j_call: TRBJ1-1; d_call: TRBD1; v_call: TRBV6-5; cdr3_aa: CASSYQTGGTEAFF; cdr3_nt: TGTGCCAGCAGTTATCAGACAGGGGGCACTGAAGCTTTCTTT
clone_size: -; j_call: TRBJ2-7; d_call: TRBD2; v_call: TRBV28; cdr3_aa: CASSESGSRRYEQYF; cdr3_nt: TGTGCCAGCAGCGAGAGCGGGAGTAGGCGCTACGAGCAGTACTTC
clone_size: -; j_call: TRBJ1-5; d_call: TRBD1; v_call: TRBV7-9; cdr3_aa: CASSLQGAEPQHF; cdr3_nt: TGTGCCAGCAGCTTACAGGGGGCTGAGCCCCAGCATTTT
clone_size: -; j_call: TRBJ1-5; d_call: TRBD1; v_call: TRBV5-6; cdr3_aa: CASSFGQGIAQPQHF; cdr3_nt: TGTGCCAGCAGCTTCGGACAGGGTATAGCTCAGCCCCAGCATTTT
clone_size: -; j_call: TRBJ2-2; d_call: -; v_call: TRBV5-1; cdr3_aa: CASEWSGTGELFF; cdr3_nt: TGCGCCAGCGAGTGGAGCGGCACCGGGGAGCTGTTTTTT
clone_size: few; j_call: TRBJ2-7; d_call: -; v_call: TRBV6-6; cdr3_aa: CASSYKDSSYEQYF; cdr3_nt: TGTGCCAGCAGTTACAAGGACAGCTCCTACGAGCAGTACTTC
clone_size: -; j_call: TRBJ2-3; d_call: -; v_call: TRBV4-1; cdr3_aa: CASSQDDRFTDTQYF; cdr3_nt: TGCGCCAGCAGCCAAGATGACAGGTTTACAGATACGCAGTATTTT
clone_size: -; j_call: TRBJ2-7; d_call: TRBD1; v_call: TRBV10-2; cdr3_aa: CASRPGQVREQYF; cdr3_nt: TGCGCCAGCAGGCCGGGACAGGTCAGGGAGCAGTACTTC
clone_size: -; j_call: TRBJ2-1; d_call: TRBD2; v_call: TRBV19; cdr3_aa: CASTLSGSLDEQFF; cdr3_nt: TGTGCCAGTACTCTTAGCGGGAGCCTGGATGAGCAGTTCTTC
clone_size: -; j_call: TRBJ1-5; d_call: -; v_call: TRBV6-1; cdr3_aa: CASNGVGNQPQHF; cdr3_nt: TGTGCCAGCAACGGGGTAGGGAATCAGCCCCAGCATTTT
clone_size: -; j_call: TRBJ1-4; d_call: -; v_call: TRBV14; cdr3_aa: CASSLTGSGEKLFF; cdr3_nt: TGTGCCAGCAGCCTAACAGGGTCGGGGGAAAAACTGTTTTTT
clone_size: -; j_call: TRBJ2-7; d_call: -; v_call: TRBV6-6; cdr3_aa: CASSGGQFRYEQYF; cdr3_nt: TGTGCCAGCAGTGGCGGACAATTCCGCTACGAGCAGTACTTC
clone_size: -; j_call: TRBJ1-2; d_call: -; v_call: TRBV5-1; cdr3_aa: CASSNDRPNYGYTF; cdr3_nt: TGCGCCAGCAGCAACGACAGGCCCAACTATGGCTACACCTTC
clone_size: -; j_call: TRBJ2-5; d_call: TRBD2; v_call: TRBV7-8; cdr3_aa: CASSSWSSGVTRKETQYF; cdr3_nt: TGTGCCAGCAGTTCCTGGTCTAGCGGGGTAACCCGAAAAGAGACCCAGTACTTC
clone_size: -; j_call: TRBJ2-7; d_call: -; v_call: TRBV15; cdr3_aa: CATSRVGDTYEQYF; cdr3_nt: TGTGCCACCAGCAGAGTGGGAGACACCTACGAGCAGTACTTC
clone_size: few; j_call: TRBJ1-5; d_call: -; v_call: TRBV5-1; cdr3_aa: CASSQDGRDQPQHF; cdr3_nt: TGCGCCAGCAGCCAGGACGGGAGGGATCAGCCCCAGCATTTT
clone_size: once; j_call: TRBJ1-1; d_call: TRBD1; v_call: TRBV7-2; cdr3_aa: CASSPRQGWGTEAFF; cdr3_nt: TGTGCCAGCAGCCCCCGACAGGGATGGGGCACTGAAGCTTTCTTT
clone_size: -; j_call: TRBJ1-1; d_call: TRBD1; v_call: TRBV2; cdr3_aa: CASSRQGAQYTEAFF; cdr3_nt: TGTGCCAGCAGTAGACAGGGGGCGCAGTACACTGAAGCTTTCTTT
clone_size: -; j_call: TRBJ2-5; d_call: TRBD1; v_call: TRBV5-1; cdr3_aa: CASSLGLRGQETQYF; cdr3_nt: TGCGCCAGCAGCTTGGGACTCAGGGGGCAAGAGACCCAGTACTTC
clone_size: -; j_call: TRBJ2-1; d_call: -; v_call: TRBV9; cdr3_aa: CASAGGSGYNEQFF; cdr3_nt: TGTGCCAGCGCAGGGGGTAGCGGCTACAATGAGCAGTTCTTC
clone_size: -; j_call: TRBJ2-7; d_call: -; v_call: TRBV6-6; cdr3_aa: CASAAFSSYEQYF; cdr3_nt: TGTGCCAGCGCAGCGTTCAGCTCCTACGAGCAGTACTTC
clone_size: once; j_call: TRBJ2-1; d_call: -; v_call: TRBV4-1; cdr3_aa: CASSRLSAGLSEQFF; cdr3_nt: TGCGCCAGCAGCCGACTATCCGCCGGACTTTCTGAGCAGTTCTTC
clone_size: -; j_call: TRBJ1-2; d_call: -; v_call: TRBV11-3; cdr3_aa: CASRATGPLTF; cdr3_nt: TGTGCCAGCAGAGCTACAGGGCCCTTAACCTTC
clone_size: -; j_call: TRBJ2-3; d_call: TRBD2; v_call: TRBV5-1; cdr3_aa: CASSLGVAGGPRTDTQYF; cdr3_nt: TGCGCCAGCAGCCTGGGGGTAGCGGGGGGGCCGCGGACAGATACGCAGTATTTT
clone_size: -; j_call: TRBJ2-7; d_call: -; v_call: TRBV5-6; cdr3_aa: CASSLMVSGDGEQYF; cdr3_nt: TGTGCCAGCAGCTTGATGGTAAGCGGAGATGGGGAGCAGTACTTC
clone_size: -; j_call: TRBJ1-1; d_call: -; v_call: TRBV5-1; cdr3_aa: CASSSQPNTEAFF; cdr3_nt: TGCGCCAGCAGCTCACAACCGAACACTGAAGCTTTCTTT
clone_size: -; j_call: TRBJ1-4; d_call: -; v_call: TRBV2; cdr3_aa: CASSEAGAPGEVFF; cdr3_nt: TGTGCCAGCAGTGAAGCAGGGGCGCCGGGGGAGGTGTTTTTT
clone_size: -; j_call: TRBJ1-1; d_call: -; v_call: TRBV30; cdr3_aa: CALQTEPNTEAFF; cdr3_nt: TGTGCCCTCCAGACGGAGCCGAACACTGAAGCTTTCTTT
clone_size: -; j_call: TRBJ2-5; d_call: TRBD1; v_call: TRBV5-1; cdr3_aa: CASSFLLPGQGEETQYF; cdr3_nt: TGCGCCAGCAGCTTCCTGTTACCGGGACAGGGGGAAGAGACCCAGTACTTC
clone_size: -; j_call: TRBJ2-5; d_call: TRBD1; v_call: TRBV6-5; cdr3_aa: CASSYGQGRETQYF; cdr3_nt: TGTGCCAGCAGTTATGGACAGGGTAGGGAGACCCAGTACTTC
clone_size: -; j_call: TRBJ2-7; d_call: -; v_call: TRBV7-2; cdr3_aa: CASSLDLSGYYEQYF; cdr3_nt: TGTGCCAGCAGCTTAGATCTTTCAGGCTACTACGAGCAGTACTTC
clone_size: -; j_call: TRBJ2-7; d_call: TRBD2; v_call: TRBV11-3; cdr3_aa: CASSSMAGGLYEQYF; cdr3_nt: TGTGCCAGCAGCTCGATGGCGGGGGGGTTATACGAGCAGTACTTC
clone_size: once; j_call: TRBJ2-7; d_call: -; v_call: TRBV28; cdr3_aa: CASSLQADPYEQYF; cdr3_nt: TGTGCCAGCAGTTTACAGGCTGATCCCTACGAGCAGTACTTC
clone_size: -; j_call: TRBJ1-2; d_call: -; v_call: TRBV15; cdr3_aa: CATSRDLVGRLEGYTF; cdr3_nt: TGTGCCACCAGCAGAGATCTAGTAGGAAGATTGGAGGGCTACACCTTC
clone_size: -; j_call: TRBJ2-5; d_call: -; v_call: TRBV5-6; cdr3_aa: CASSFRGRQETQYF; cdr3_nt: TGTGCCAGCAGCTTTAGGGGCCGACAAGAGACCCAGTACTTC
clone_size: -; j_call: TRBJ2-3; d_call: TRBD2; v_call: TRBV29-1; cdr3_aa: CSVAQREVSDTQYF; cdr3_nt: TGCAGCGTCGCCCAGCGGGAGGTATCAGATACGCAGTATTTT
clone_size: -; j_call: TRBJ1-1; d_call: -; v_call: TRBV5-6; cdr3_aa: CASSWLVRSTEAFF; cdr3_nt: TGTGCCAGCAGCTGGTTAGTTAGGAGCACTGAAGCTTTCTTT
clone_size: -; j_call: TRBJ2-7; d_call: TRBD1; v_call: TRBV6-1; cdr3_aa: CASSEVRQGTEQYF; cdr3_nt: TGTGCCAGCAGTGAAGTTCGACAGGGGACCGAGCAGTACTTC
clone_size: -; j_call: TRBJ1-1; d_call: TRBD1; v_call: TRBV9; cdr3_aa: CASSVGIRGRDTEAFF; cdr3_nt: TGTGCCAGCAGCGTAGGTATCAGGGGGCGCGACACTGAAGCTTTCTTT
clone_size: -; j_call: TRBJ1-4; d_call: -; v_call: TRBV7-9; cdr3_aa: CASSFAAPQTGGEKLFF; cdr3_nt: TGTGCCAGCTCTTTCGCGGCTCCTCAGACGGGTGGTGAAAAACTGTTTTTT
clone_size: -; j_call: TRBJ2-5; d_call: -; v_call: TRBV6-1; cdr3_aa: CASKIRGQETQYF; cdr3_nt: TGTGCCAGCAAGATCCGGGGACAAGAGACCCAGTACTTC
clone_size: -; j_call: TRBJ2-7; d_call: -; v_call: TRBV5-1; cdr3_aa: CASSLDPGSSYEQYF; cdr3_nt: TGCGCCAGCAGCTTGGATCCGGGGAGCTCCTACGAGCAGTACTTC
clone_size: -; j_call: TRBJ2-7; d_call: -; v_call: TRBV27; cdr3_aa: CASTGAGISYEQYF; cdr3_nt: TGTGCCAGCACGGGCGCAGGGATCTCCTACGAGCAGTACTTC
clone_size: -; j_call: TRBJ1-4; d_call: TRBD1; v_call: TRBV5-1; cdr3_aa: CASSRNRGREKLFF; cdr3_nt: TGCGCCAGCAGCCGGAACAGGGGGCGGGAAAAACTGTTTTTT
clone_size: -; j_call: TRBJ2-7; d_call: -; v_call: TRBV4-3; cdr3_aa: CASSRYSAGGYEQYF; cdr3_nt: TGCGCCAGCAGCCGCTATTCGGCGGGTGGCTACGAGCAGTACTTC
clone_size: -; j_call: TRBJ2-4; d_call: TRBD1; v_call: TRBV7-9; cdr3_aa: CASSLVPGQGQNIQYF; cdr3_nt: TGTGCCAGCAGCTTAGTCCCCGGACAGGGTCAGAACATTCAGTACTTC
clone_size: -; j_call: TRBJ1-1; d_call: TRBD1; v_call: TRBV29-1; cdr3_aa: CSVETITGGEAFF; cdr3_nt: TGCAGCGTTGAGACGATTACAGGGGGTGAAGCTTTCTTT
clone_size: -; j_call: TRBJ1-1; d_call: TRBD1; v_call: TRBV11-2; cdr3_aa: CASSFDRGGGAFF; cdr3_nt: TGTGCCAGCAGCTTCGACAGGGGCGGAGGAGCTTTCTTT
clone_size: -; j_call: TRBJ1-5; d_call: -; v_call: TRBV7-9; cdr3_aa: CASSFSSSQDRIGQPQHF; cdr3_nt: TGTGCCAGCAGCTTCTCTTCTAGCCAGGACCGGATCGGGCAGCCCCAGCATTTT
clone_size: -; j_call: TRBJ1-1; d_call: -; v_call: TRBV21-1; cdr3_aa: CASSQYNTTDPYTEAFF; cdr3_nt: TGTGCCAGCAGCCAATATAATACGACAGACCCGTACACTGAAGCTTTCTTT
clone_size: few; j_call: TRBJ1-5; d_call: -; v_call: TRBV10-3; cdr3_aa: CAISVAQSNQPQHF; cdr3_nt: TGTGCCATCAGTGTAGCGCAGAGCAATCAGCCCCAGCATTTT
clone_size: -; j_call: TRBJ1-1; d_call: -; v_call: TRBV27; cdr3_aa: CASRKGGSTEAFF; cdr3_nt: TGTGCCAGCCGGAAAGGCGGAAGCACTGAAGCTTTCTTT
clone_size: -; j_call: TRBJ2-7; d_call: TRBD1; v_call: TRBV19; cdr3_aa: CASSTNRGRGYEQYF; cdr3_nt: TGTGCCAGTAGTACAAACAGGGGGCGCGGCTACGAGCAGTACTTC
clone_size: -; j_call: TRBJ2-2; d_call: TRBD2; v_call: TRBV18; cdr3_aa: CASSPLAGANTGELFF; cdr3_nt: TGTGCCAGCTCACCTCTAGCGGGGGCAAACACCGGGGAGCTGTTTTTT